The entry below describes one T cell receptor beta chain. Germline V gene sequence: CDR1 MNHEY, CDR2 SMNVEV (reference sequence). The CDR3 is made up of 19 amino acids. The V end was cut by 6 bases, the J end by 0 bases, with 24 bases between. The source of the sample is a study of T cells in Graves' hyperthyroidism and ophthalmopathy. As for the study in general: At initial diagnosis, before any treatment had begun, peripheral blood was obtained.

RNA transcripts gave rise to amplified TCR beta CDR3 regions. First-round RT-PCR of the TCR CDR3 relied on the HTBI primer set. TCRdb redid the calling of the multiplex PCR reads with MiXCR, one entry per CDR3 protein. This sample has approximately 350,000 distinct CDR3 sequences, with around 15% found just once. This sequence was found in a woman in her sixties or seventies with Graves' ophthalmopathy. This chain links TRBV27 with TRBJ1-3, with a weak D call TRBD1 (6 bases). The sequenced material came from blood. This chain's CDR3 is CASSPGPGTSDRSGNTIYF. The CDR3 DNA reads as TGTGCCAGCAGCCCCGGACCCGGGACATCTGATCGCTCTGGAAACACCATATATTTT.